The rows below give T cell receptor beta chains drawn from one sample of a study of cytomegalovirus exposure and HLA in healthy donors. Clones were sequenced by immunoSEQ multiplex PCR, and TCRdb holds only the in-frame ones, with some missing. Of 110,000 to 150,000 clones detected, approximately 80% appear once; the ten largest clones hold over 2%. Sequences were obtained from PBMCs. These receptors were taken from a woman aged 18-30 years in good health and CMV-seropositive. Both conserved end residues are part of each CDR3. Fields, in order: clone size, CDR3 length, J gene, V gene, CDR3 protein. Only some rows state a clone size, as once, few, many or a class for expanded clones.

NA 14 TRBJ2-7 TRBV9 CASSVNPQFYEQYF
NA 13 TRBJ2-1 TRBV19 CASSGLQGGEQFF
NA 16 TRBJ1-5 TRBV27 CASSEGTGLSNQPQHF
NA 15 TRBJ1-5 TRBV6-1 CASGTDRERRWPQHF
once 17 TRBJ1-6 TRBV7-9 CASSLAPGGGNNSPLHF
NA 13 TRBJ2-7 TRBV5-1 CASSLGSPNEQYF
NA 14 TRBJ1-2 TRBV27 CASSFLRGGGGYTF
NA 14 TRBJ2-2 TRBV28 CASSRLDNTGELFF
NA 17 TRBJ2-4 TRBV2 CASRGVQGIRAKNIQYF
NA 17 TRBJ2-1 TRBV10-2 CASTAWSSGGTNNEQFF
few 13 TRBJ1-1 TRBV19 CASSIQGISEAFF
once 15 TRBJ2-1 TRBV7-9 CASSLRQGTYNEQFF
NA 14 TRBJ1-3 TRBV7-9 CASSSGLVGNTIYF
NA 15 TRBJ2-7 TRBV7-6 CASSLARTGLHEQYF
NA 15 TRBJ1-2 TRBV6-1 CASSEHRTGGEGYTF
NA 13 TRBJ1-1 TRBV7-6 CASSPGGDTEAFF
NA 14 TRBJ1-4 TRBV27 CASSLGGGGEKLFF
once 14 TRBJ2-3 TRBV10-1 CASSDGTSADTQYF
NA 15 TRBJ2-5 TRBV7-9 CASSIPQGLGETQYF
NA 12 TRBJ1-5 TRBV19 CASSIGAGPQHF
NA 15 TRBJ1-4 TRBV4-1 CASSQAGGDDEKLFF
NA 18 TRBJ2-4 TRBV5-1 CASSLGLAGGLAKNIQYF
NA 14 TRBJ2-7 TRBV5-8 CASSLGQGLGEQYF
NA 16 TRBJ2-1 TRBV5-1 CASSNAGLGRAGEQFF
NA 17 TRBJ1-2 TRBV5-6 CASSLWGGDLANYGYTF
NA 16 TRBJ1-5 TRBV7-8 CASSSTFGGGNQPQHF
few 17 TRBJ1-4 TRBV7-9 CASSSPGTGTTNEKLFF
once 13 TRBJ1-6 TRBV5-8 CASSYSLNSPLHF
once 14 TRBJ2-5 TRBV11-2 CASRPTGGGETQYF
NA 15 TRBJ1-3 TRBV10-3 CAAGRGRPSGNTIYF
NA 16 TRBJ2-2 TRBV10-1 CASSPLQGFATGELFF
NA 13 TRBJ1-1 TRBV19 CASSDRVRTEAFF
NA 15 TRBJ1-1 TRBV9 CASSVSAVADTEAFF